This passage covers 20 T cell receptor beta chains from one sample sequenced in a study of post-analysis software for immune sequencing data. Researchers reported that TCR beta cDNA libraries carried unique molecular identifiers. TCRdb reanalysed the PCR reads using MiXCR and keeps one entry per CDR3 protein. The sample carries around 260,000 distinct CDR3 sequences, 36% recorded once. Which antigens these TCRs recognize remains unknown. Findings and limits, study-wide: Patients showed TRBV5-6, TRBV5-1 and TRBV20-1 among 4 or 5 TRBV segments more frequent than in controls.

The sequencing sample was made of blood. These receptors originate from a girl aged 5-17 years with multiple sclerosis.

Comments on this clonotype: Since a much larger clone is just one base distant, this may be a read error. The rearrangement joins TRBV5-1 to TRBJ2-3; 10 positions match TRBD1. Germline-derived CDR1 and CDR2 are SGHRS and YFSETQ. The CDR3 is 15 residues long. The CDR3 is CVSRGWDRGTDTQYF. DNA of the CDR3: TGCGTCAGCAGGGGCTGGGACAGGGGTACAGATACGCAGTATTTT.

This clonotype was found a few times. V and J are TRBV20-1 and TRBJ2-2; 7 positions agree with TRBD1. The CDR3 contains 17 residues. With 2 bases clipped from V and 1 base from J, the junction kept 10 bases outside the gene matches. CDR1 DFQATT and CDR2 SNEGSKA come from the germline V gene (reference sequence). CDR3 in amino acids: CSARSIRTGENTGELFF. The CDR3 bases are TGCAGTGCTAGATCAATCAGGACAGGAGAGAACACCGGGGAGCTGTTTTTT.

This clonotype occurred many times. V gene TRBV28 combines with J gene TRBJ2-3; 8 nucleotides align to TRBD2. Germline loops: CDR1 MDHEN, CDR2 SYDVKM. The CDR3 is 15 residues long. V trimming: 5 bases; J trimming: 1 base; junction bases outside the gene matches: 5. CDR3 sequence (DNA): TGTGCCAGCAGTATCACGCGGGGGGGCACAGATACGCAGTATTTT. Protein: CASSITRGGTDTQYF.

The V and J genes are TRBV6-1 and TRBJ1-2, with TRBD1 matching over 10 bases. Germline-derived CDR1 and CDR2 are MNHNS and SASEGT. The CDR3 extends over 16 amino acids. The J segment lost 4 bases and the V segment lost 3 bases, leaving 8 bases of the junction unmatched. CDR3 nucleotides: TGTGCCAGCAGTGAGGTGACAGGGGGCACCATCTATGGCTACACCTTC. This sequence encodes CASSEVTGGTIYGYTF.

This clonotype was seen a handful of times. The chain couples TRBV15 to TRBJ2-5; 10 bases line up with TRBD1. V shed 3 bases and J 3 bases; nucleotides not matched to a gene: 4. There are 15 residues in the CDR3. CDR1 and CDR2 (germline): LNHNV, YYDKDF (reference sequence). The CDR3 is CATSSRDRGKETQYF. CDR3 DNA: TGTGCCACCAGCAGCCGGGACAGGGGAAAAGAGACCCAGTACTTC.

A note on this clonotype: A much larger clone differs from this one at a single base, so this may be a read error. The J gene is TRBJ1-5, the V gene TRBV7-2; 7 bases line up with TRBD1. V lost 5 bases, J lost 4 bases, and 2 bases stayed unmatched. CDR3 length: 13 amino acids. Germline CDR1 SGHTA, CDR2 FQGNSA. CDR3 sequence reads: CASSVRGNQPQHF. Written as DNA, the CDR3 is TGTGCCAGCAGCGTCAGGGGGAATCAGCCCCAGCATTTT.

There are a few counts of this clonotype. A read error is possible here, since a much larger clone lies one base away. The CDR3 DNA is TGTGCCAGCAGTTGCGGGACAGGGGGCTATGGCTACACCTTC. It is translated as CASSCGTGGYGYTF. The chain couples TRBV12-3 or TRBV12-4 to TRBJ1-2; the match to TRBD1 covers 11 bases. CDR3 length equals 14 residues. V lost 4 bases, J lost 4 bases, and 2 bases stayed unmatched.

The chain employs TRBV20-1 and TRBJ2-3; possibly TRBD2 for D (6 bases). Germline lookup yields CDR1 DFQATT and CDR2 SNEGSKA (reference sequence). This CDR3 spans 16 amino acids. The V and J ends lost 5 bases and 0 bases respectively, with 18 bases between them. The CDR3 reads CSAQSIGSSSTDTQYF. The CDR3 DNA is TGCAGTGCTCAATCAATCGGGAGTTCTAGCACAGATACGCAGTATTTT.

This clonotype was seen repeatedly, ten times or more. The CDR3 nucleotides read TGTGCCAGCAGTTACCAGGGAAACTATGGCTACACCTTC. It is translated as CASSYQGNYGYTF. The J gene is TRBJ1-2, the V gene TRBV12-3 or TRBV12-4; D might be TRBD1 (5 bases). This CDR3 has 13 amino acids. V was shortened by 4 bases and J by 2 bases, with 8 bases between the two germline ends.

This clonotype has ten or more counts. The chain couples TRBV28 to TRBJ1-6; 7 nucleotides agree with TRBD1. Germline loops: CDR1 MDHEN, CDR2 SYDVKM. This CDR3 is built from 13 residues. V lost 6 bases to trimming and J lost 7 bases; unmatched junction nucleotides: 3. The CDR3 nucleotides read TGTGCCAGCAGGACAGGGTGGAATTCACCCCTCCACTTT. This gives the protein CASRTGWNSPLHF.

The chain recombines TRBV7-7 with TRBJ2-3; D is ambiguous. Trimming left V 5 bases short and J 3 bases short, with 9 bases between. CDR3 length: 13 residues. The germline V gene encodes CDR1 SSHAT and CDR2 FNYEAQ (reference sequence). This CDR3 reads CASSAVGTDTQYF. CDR3 DNA: TGTGCCAGCAGCGCTGTGGGAACAGATACGCAGTATTTT.

J is TRBJ2-1 and V is TRBV7-9; D unclear. The CDR3 sequence is 13 residues long. Germline V gene data show CDR1 as SEHNR and CDR2 as FQNEAQ (reference sequence). V was shortened by 6 bases and J by 6 bases, with 12 bases between the two germline ends. The DNA for the CDR3 is TGTGCCAGCAGACGACACGATACCAATGAGCAGTTCTTC. Its translation is CASRRHDTNEQFF.

The table lists this clonotype with a few counts. CDR3 sequence: CASSPPGLTIYF. CDR3 in DNA: TGTGCCAGCAGTCCCCCGGGGCTCACCATATATTTT. V gene TRBV28 combines with J gene TRBJ1-3; perhaps TRBD1 as D (5 bases). Germline V gene sequence: CDR1 MDHEN, CDR2 SYDVKM. V lost 5 bases and J lost 9, with 11 bases in between. The CDR3 is 12 residues long.

This clonotype has only one observation. The chain combines TRBV5-1 with TRBJ1-4; no definite D call. This CDR3 has 14 residues. Germline CDR1 SGHRS, CDR2 YFSETQ. The V end was cut by 2 bases, the J end by 5 bases, with 10 bases between. As DNA, the CDR3 is TGCGCCAGCAGCTTCGGAGGGAAGAATGAAAAACTGTTTTTT. The encoded protein is CASSFGGKNEKLFF. Full variable domain (outside the CDR3, taken from reference TRBV5-1 and TRBJ1-4): KAGVTQTPRYLIKTRGQQVTLSCSPISGHRSVSWYQQTPGQGLQFLFEYFSETQRNKGNFPGRFSGRQFSNSRSEMNVSTLELGDSALYLCASSFGGKNEKLFFGSGTQLSVL.

Points on this clonotype: One junction end disagrees with the germline gene, perhaps due to a read error. The CDR3 loop is CARSLAGDRNSPLHF. The CDR3 bases are TGCGCCCGCAGCTTGGCCGGGGACAGAAATTCACCCCTCCACTTT. The chain recombines TRBV5-1 with TRBJ1-6; 7 positions match TRBD1. Germline V gene lookup returns CDR1 SGHRS and CDR2 YFSETQ. This CDR3 contains 15 residues.

For this clonotype: A much larger clonotype is one base distant, so this may be a read error. The chain employs TRBV7-9 and TRBJ2-1, with D tentatively TRBD1 or TRBD2 (5 bases each). The CDR3 sequence is 15 residues long. Per germline, CDR1 SEHNR and CDR2 FQNEAQ (reference sequence). The CDR3 coding sequence is TGTGCCAGCAGCTTAGCGTTCGGGGCCGGGGATGAGCGGTTCTTC. Translating it yields CASSLAFGAGDERFF.

This chain's CDR3 is CASVPPGAGTGELFF. Here the CDR3 DNA reads TGCGCCAGCGTTCCCCCGGGCGCAGGAACCGGGGAGCTGTTTTTT. This chain uses TRBV5-1 with TRBJ2-2; D gene unclear. Germline CDR1 and CDR2: SGHRS and YFSETQ. Trimming removed 7 bases at V and 5 bases at J, with 18 bases between. The CDR3 is made up of 15 amino acids.

This clonotype has only one observation. The gene calls are TRBV20-1 and TRBJ2-3, with D tentatively TRBD2 (6 bases). This CDR3 is 15 amino acids long. Germline loops: CDR1 DFQATT, CDR2 SNEGSKA (reference sequence). The germline V and J ends were trimmed by 0 bases and 2 bases, with 12 bases remaining between them. The CDR3 here is CSARDLAGFTDTQYF. CDR3 DNA sequence: TGCAGTGCTAGAGATCTGGCGGGATTCACAGATACGCAGTATTTT.

There are many counts of this clonotype. V and J are TRBV3-1 and TRBJ1-5, with unresolved D. The CDR3 is 15 residues long. Germline loops: CDR1 LGHDT, CDR2 YNNKEL (reference sequence). Trimming removed 1 base from V and 4 bases from J, with 11 bases in between. DNA of the CDR3: TGTGCCAGCAGCCAAGGGCCGGGAGGGAATCAGCCCCAGCATTTT. Translation: CASSQGPGGNQPQHF.

The CDR3 sequence: CASSYSRGEAFF. CDR3 DNA: TGTGCCAGCAGTTACAGCCGGGGGGAAGCTTTCTTT. This chain joins TRBV6-5 and TRBJ1-1, with D maybe TRBD1 (5 bases). Trimming shortened V by 2 bases and J by 8 bases, and 9 bases separated the two germline ends. Germline V lookup: CDR1 MNHEY, CDR2 SVGAGI. The CDR3 extends over 12 amino acids.